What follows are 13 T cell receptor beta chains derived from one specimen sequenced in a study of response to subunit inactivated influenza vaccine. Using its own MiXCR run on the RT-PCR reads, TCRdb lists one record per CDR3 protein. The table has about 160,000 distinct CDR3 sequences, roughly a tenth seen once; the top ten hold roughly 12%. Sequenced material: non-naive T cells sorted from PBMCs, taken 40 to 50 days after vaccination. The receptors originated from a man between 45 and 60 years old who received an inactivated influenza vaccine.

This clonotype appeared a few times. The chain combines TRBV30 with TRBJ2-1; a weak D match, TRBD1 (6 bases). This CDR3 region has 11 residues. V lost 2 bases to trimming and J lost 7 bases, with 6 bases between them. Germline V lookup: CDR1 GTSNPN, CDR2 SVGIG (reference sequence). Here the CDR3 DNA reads TGTGCCTGGAGTAGGGGGAATGAGCAGTTCTTC. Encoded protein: CAWSRGNEQFF.

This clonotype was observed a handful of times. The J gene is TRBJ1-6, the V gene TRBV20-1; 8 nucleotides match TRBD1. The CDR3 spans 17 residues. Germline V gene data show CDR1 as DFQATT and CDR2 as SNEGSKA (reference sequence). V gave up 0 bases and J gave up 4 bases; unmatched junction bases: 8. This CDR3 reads CSARDFRGPLYNSPLHF. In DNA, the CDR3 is TGCAGTGCTAGAGACTTCAGGGGGCCCTTGTATAATTCACCCCTCCACTTT.

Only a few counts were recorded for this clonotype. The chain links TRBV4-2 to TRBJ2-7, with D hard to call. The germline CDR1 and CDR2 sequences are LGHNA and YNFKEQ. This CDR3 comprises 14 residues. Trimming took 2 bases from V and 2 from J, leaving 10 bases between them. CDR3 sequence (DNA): TGTGCCAGCAGCCAACCGGGTTCCGCCTACGAGCAGTACTTC. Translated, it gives CASSQPGSAYEQYF.

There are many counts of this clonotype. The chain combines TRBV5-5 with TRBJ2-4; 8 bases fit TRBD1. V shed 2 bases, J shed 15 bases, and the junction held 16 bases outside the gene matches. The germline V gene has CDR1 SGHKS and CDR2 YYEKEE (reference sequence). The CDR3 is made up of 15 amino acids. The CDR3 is CASSFGGTGEFTGYF. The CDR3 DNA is TGTGCCAGCAGCTTTGGTGGGACAGGTGAATTTACAGGGTACTTC.

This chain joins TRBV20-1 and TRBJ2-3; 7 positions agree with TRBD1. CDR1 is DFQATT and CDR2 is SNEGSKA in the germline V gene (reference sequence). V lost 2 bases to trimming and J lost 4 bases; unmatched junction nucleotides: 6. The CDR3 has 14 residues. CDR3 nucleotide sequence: TGCAGTGCTAGACACAACAGGGGCCCAGATACGCAGTATTTT. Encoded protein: CSARHNRGPDTQYF.

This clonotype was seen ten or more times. This chain's CDR3 is CASRDVLNEQYF. For the CDR3, the DNA is TGTGCCAGTCGGGACGTGCTAAACGAGCAGTACTTC. The rearrangement links TRBV19 to TRBJ2-7, with D possibly called TRBD1 or TRBD2 (5 bases each). Germline CDR1 reads LNHDA; CDR2 reads SQIVND (reference sequence). V shed 8 bases and J shed 5 bases, with 13 bases lying between them. This CDR3 contains 12 residues.

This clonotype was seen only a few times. CDR3 nucleotide sequence: TGTGCCAGCAGTGTGGGGGGGGCGATAAATCAGCCCCAGCATTTT. Amino acid sequence: CASSVGGAINQPQHF. The rearrangement uses TRBV6-1 and TRBJ1-5, with D tentatively TRBD1 (6 bases). V lost 4 bases and J lost 4, with 14 bases in between. CDR1 is MNHNS, CDR2 SASEGT, per germline. The CDR3 is made up of 15 amino acids.

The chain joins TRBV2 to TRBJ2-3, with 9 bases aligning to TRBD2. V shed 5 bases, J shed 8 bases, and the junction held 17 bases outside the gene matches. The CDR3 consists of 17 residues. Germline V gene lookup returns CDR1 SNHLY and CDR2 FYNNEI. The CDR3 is CASSTIPGLAAEGTQYF. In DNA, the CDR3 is TGTGCCAGCAGTACAATCCCGGGACTAGCAGCGGAGGGTACGCAGTATTTT.

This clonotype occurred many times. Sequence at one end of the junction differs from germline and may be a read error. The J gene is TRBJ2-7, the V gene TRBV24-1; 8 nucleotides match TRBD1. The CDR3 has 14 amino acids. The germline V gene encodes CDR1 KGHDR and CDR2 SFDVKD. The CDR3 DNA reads TGTGCCATCAGTCGTGGGACAGGTCCCTACGAGCAGTACTTC. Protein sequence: CAISRGTGPYEQYF.

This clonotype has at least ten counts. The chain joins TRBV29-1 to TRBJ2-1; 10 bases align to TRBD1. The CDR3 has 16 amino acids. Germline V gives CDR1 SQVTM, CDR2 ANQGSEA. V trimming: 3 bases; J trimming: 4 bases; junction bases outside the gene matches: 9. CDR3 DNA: TGCAGCGTTGACGGGACAGGGGTCACGGTTTACAATGAGCAGTTCTTC. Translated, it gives CSVDGTGVTVYNEQFF.

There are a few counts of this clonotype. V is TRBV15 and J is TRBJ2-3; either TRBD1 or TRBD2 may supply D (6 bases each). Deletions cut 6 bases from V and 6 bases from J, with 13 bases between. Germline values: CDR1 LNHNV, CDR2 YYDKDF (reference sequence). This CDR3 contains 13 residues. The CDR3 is CATSARGGDTQYF. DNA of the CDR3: TGTGCCACCAGTGCCCGAGGGGGGGATACGCAGTATTTT.

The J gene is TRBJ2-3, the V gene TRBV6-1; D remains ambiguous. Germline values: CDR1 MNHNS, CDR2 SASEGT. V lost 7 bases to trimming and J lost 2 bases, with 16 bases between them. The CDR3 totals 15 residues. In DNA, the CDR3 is TGTGCCAGCACCCTATCGACGGCGACCACAGATACGCAGTATTTT. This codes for CASTLSTATTDTQYF.

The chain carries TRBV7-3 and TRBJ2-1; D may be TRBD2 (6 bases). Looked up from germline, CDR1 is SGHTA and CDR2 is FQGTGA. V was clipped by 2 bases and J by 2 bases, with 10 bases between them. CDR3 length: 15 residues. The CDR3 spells CASSLLPGAYNEQFF. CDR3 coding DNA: TGTGCCAGCAGCTTACTTCCGGGGGCCTACAATGAGCAGTTCTTC.